Shown below are 32 T cell receptor beta chains from a single sample sequenced in a study of human T cells and chemical hapten exposure. TCRdb re-called the RACE reads with MiXCR, one entry per CDR3 protein. The table includes roughly 200,000 distinct CDR3 sequences, around 22% detected once. The time point denotes: patch test 1, 2 weeks after DPC sensitization. Treatment defined: therapeutic diphenylcyclopropenone sensitization with weekly scalp DPC. The sample here was whole blood, taken in connection with sensitization to the hapten diphenylcyclopropenone (DPC). These receptors were obtained from a woman aged 45-60 years with alopecia areata. Some clones in this sample may be carry-over from other donors' samples.

This sequence joins TRBV7-2 and TRBJ2-7, with 12 bases aligning to TRBD2. Germline V gene lookup returns CDR1 SGHTA and CDR2 FQGNSA. The CDR3 totals 15 residues. V was clipped by 6 bases and J by 7 bases; unmatched bases: 10. The CDR3 DNA reads TGTGCCAGCAGTTACCGACTAGCGGGAGCCGAAGAGCAGTACTTC. Translated: CASSYRLAGAEEQYF.

The V gene is TRBV29-1, the J gene TRBJ2-3; D is possibly TRBD2 (6 bases). Germline V gives CDR1 SQVTM, CDR2 ANQGSEA. Trimming removed 7 bases from V and 2 bases from J, with 10 bases in between. The CDR3 length is 12 residues. CDR3 sequence: CSGREYTDTQYF. DNA of the CDR3: TGCAGCGGTCGGGAGTACACAGATACGCAGTATTTT.

This clonotype was counted between two and nine times. The rearrangement joins TRBV6-5 to TRBJ2-7; 11 bases line up with TRBD2. Germline values: CDR1 MNHEY, CDR2 SVGAGI. The CDR3 spans 13 residues. The junction had 4 bases not matched to a gene; V was cut back by 8 bases and J by 4 bases. The CDR3 spells CASRRTSGYEQYF. The CDR3 DNA sequence: TGTGCCAGCCGGAGGACTAGCGGGTACGAGCAGTACTTC.

This chain joins TRBV7-8 and TRBJ2-4; unclear D gene. Germline V gene lookup returns CDR1 SGHVS and CDR2 FQNEAQ. The ends were cut back, 5 bases at V and 9 bases at J, with 11 bases in the middle. The CDR3 has 12 residues. Here the CDR3 reads CASSNRVGIQYF. CDR3 nucleotides: TGTGCCAGCAGCAATCGAGTCGGCATTCAGTACTTC.

This clonotype was counted between two and nine times. This chain joins TRBV3-1 and TRBJ1-6; D gene uncertain. In germline, CDR1 is LGHDT, CDR2 YNNKEL (reference sequence). The CDR3 is made up of 14 amino acids. The germline V and J ends were trimmed by 2 bases and 10 bases, with 12 bases remaining between them. The CDR3 sequence: CASSQSVSGSPLHF. The CDR3 DNA is TGTGCCAGCAGCCAATCCGTTTCGGGATCACCCCTCCACTTT.

V is TRBV6-2 or TRBV6-3 and J is TRBJ2-2; D perhaps matches TRBD2 (6 bases). The CDR3 totals 15 residues. The V end lost 0 bases, the J end lost 8 bases, and 13 bases lay between the germline ends. CDR1 is MNHEY, CDR2 SVGEGT, per germline. CDR3 coding DNA: TGTGCCAGCAGTTACTCGAGGTCGGGGGAAGGGGAGCTGTTTTTT. It encodes CASSYSRSGEGELFF.

This clonotype was counted a few times. This chain connects TRBV12-3 or TRBV12-4 to TRBJ2-3; TRBD1 might be the D (5 bases). Trimming removed 2 bases from V and 1 base from J, with 10 bases in between. The CDR3 consists of 15 residues. The CDR3 protein is CASSLQGYGTDTQYF. CDR3 coding DNA: TGTGCCAGCAGTTTACAGGGTTATGGCACAGATACGCAGTATTTT.

The chain employs TRBV28 and TRBJ1-1; a possible D gene is TRBD1 (6 bases). V was pared by 6 bases and J by 4 bases, with 18 bases between. This CDR3 contains 15 residues. The germline V gene has CDR1 MDHEN and CDR2 SYDVKM. CDR3 protein: CASRGQGGRGTEAFF. For the CDR3, the DNA is TGTGCCAGCAGAGGACAAGGGGGACGGGGCACTGAAGCTTTCTTT.

The chain joins TRBV3-1 to TRBJ1-3; no reliable D call. Per germline, CDR1 LGHDT and CDR2 YNNKEL (reference sequence). Trimming took 5 bases from V and 4 from J, leaving 3 bases between them. This CDR3 has 11 residues. CDR3 amino acids: CASSTGNTIYF. CDR3 bases: TGTGCCAGCAGCACGGGAAACACCATATATTTT.

The chain links TRBV6-5 to TRBJ2-7; 9 bases fit TRBD1. The CDR3 is 15 amino acids. V shed 6 bases, J shed 6 bases, and the junction held 12 bases outside the gene matches. Germline V lookup: CDR1 MNHEY, CDR2 SVGAGI. CDR3: CASSLNRDRVSEQYF. The CDR3 nucleotides read TGTGCCAGCAGCTTAAACCGGGACAGGGTCAGCGAGCAGTACTTC.

This clonotype was counted many times. The genes are TRBV2 and TRBJ1-5; a weak D match, TRBD1 (6 bases). Trimming left V 6 bases short and J 7 bases short, with 16 bases between. This CDR3 has 14 amino acids. Germline V gene data show CDR1 as SNHLY and CDR2 as FYNNEI. The CDR3 spells CASSPQGGDQPQHF. In DNA form, the CDR3 reads TGTGCCAGCAGCCCACAGGGAGGGGACCAGCCCCAGCATTTT.

This chain links TRBV6-1 with TRBJ2-3; D is perhaps TRBD1 or TRBD2 (6 bases each). Germline V gene sequence: CDR1 MNHNS, CDR2 SASEGT. The CDR3 totals 14 residues. V lost 1 base and J 3 bases, leaving 8 bases between the germline ends. CDR3 DNA sequence: TGTGCCAGCAGTGAAGGAGGGGGGACAGATACGCAGTATTTT. Translation: CASSEGGGTDTQYF.

This clonotype has just a few counts. This chain joins TRBV7-8 and TRBJ2-3; TRBD2 might be the D (6 bases). Trimming cost V 5 bases and J 0 bases, with 12 bases left between them. Germline V gene data show CDR1 as SGHVS and CDR2 as FQNEAQ. This CDR3 region has 15 residues. This CDR3 is CASSPRGSSTDTQYF. Written as DNA, the CDR3 is TGTGCCAGCAGCCCCCGGGGGTCTAGCACAGATACGCAGTATTTT.

This clonotype was seen a handful of times. This chain joins TRBV2 and TRBJ2-1; no clear D. The CDR3 is 11 amino acids. V lost 4 bases and J lost 10, with 8 bases in between. Germline CDR1 is SNHLY and CDR2 is FYNNEI. Here the CDR3 DNA reads TGTGCCAGCAGTGGGACCTCAGAGCAGTTCTTC. As protein: CASSGTSEQFF.

This clonotype was recorded a few times. The rearrangement joins TRBV20-1 to TRBJ2-3; 9 positions agree with TRBD2. Germline CDR1 is DFQATT and CDR2 is SNEGSKA (reference sequence). The junction had 5 bases not matched to a gene; V was cut back by 0 bases and J by 1 base. This CDR3 has 16 amino acids. The CDR3 sequence is CSARDFRTSGTDTQYF. The CDR3, as DNA: TGCAGTGCTAGAGATTTCAGGACTAGCGGCACAGATACGCAGTATTTT.

On this clonotype itself: Sequence at one end of the junction differs from germline and may be a read error. The rearrangement uses TRBV10-1 and TRBJ2-2; D uncertain. This CDR3 has 12 residues. In germline, CDR1 is WNHNN, CDR2 SYGVQD (reference sequence). CDR3: CASSENTGELFF. DNA of the CDR3: TGTGCCAGCAGCGAGAACACCGGGGAGCTGTTTTTT.

V gene TRBV6-5 combines with J gene TRBJ1-1; 9 bases align to TRBD1. The CDR3 length is 13 residues. J gave up 4 bases and V 8 bases, and 5 bases lay outside the gene matches. CDR1 and CDR2 (germline): MNHEY, SVGAGI. The CDR3 region has the DNA TGTGCCAGCCGAGACAGGGGGTTCACTGAAGCTTTCTTT. Encoded protein: CASRDRGFTEAFF.

This chain connects TRBV27 to TRBJ1-4; the D gene is possibly TRBD1 (5 bases). The germline V gene has CDR1 MNHEY and CDR2 SMNVEV (reference sequence). The CDR3 totals 15 residues. The V gene lost 0 bases and the J gene lost 7 bases, with 12 bases spanning the gap. CDR3: CASSLSGQGSEKLFF. In DNA form, the CDR3 reads TGTGCCAGCAGTTTATCAGGGCAGGGTAGTGAAAAACTGTTTTTT.

The rearrangement joins TRBV21-1 to TRBJ2-2; TRBD1 is the table's D call, not checked against the DNA. TRBV21-1 is assigned pseudogene status. The CDR3 runs 16 residues. CDR3: CASSKGGQGSTGELFF. The CDR3 DNA is TGTGCCAGCAGCAAAGGGGGACAGGGGTCTACCGGGGAGCTGTTTTTT.

The rearrangement links TRBV20-1 to TRBJ2-1; 9 bases align to TRBD1. The length of the CDR3 is 14 residues. Germline CDR1 DFQATT, CDR2 SNEGSKA (reference sequence). CDR3 sequence: CSPLVGQGRNEQFF. The DNA of the CDR3 is TGCAGCCCACTCGTGGGACAGGGTAGGAATGAGCAGTTCTTC.

This clonotype was picked up a small number of times. This rearrangement joins TRBV5-1 to TRBJ2-2; TRBD1 aligns across 9 bases. The CDR3 covers 15 residues. Per germline, CDR1 SGHRS and CDR2 YFSETQ. With 4 bases clipped from V and 7 bases from J, the junction kept 8 bases outside the gene matches. The DNA of the CDR3 is TGCGCCAGCAGCCATCCGGGACAGGGTATCGGGGAGCTGTTTTTT. It is translated as CASSHPGQGIGELFF.

This clonotype was counted between two and nine times. The rearrangement uses TRBV11-2 and TRBJ2-2; tentative D call: TRBD2 (5 bases). The CDR3 extends over 13 amino acids. V was trimmed by 0 bases and J by 10 bases, leaving 9 bases between them. In germline, CDR1 is SGHAT, CDR2 FQNNGV. The chain's CDR3 is CASSLDRGEELFF. CDR3 coding DNA: TGTGCCAGCAGCTTAGATCGGGGAGAGGAGCTGTTTTTT.

This clonotype is labeled as medium-sized (0.01 to 0.1%). As DNA, the CDR3 is TGCAGCGTTGAACCAGGGTCAACAGATACGCAGTATTTT. It encodes CSVEPGSTDTQYF. The chain recombines TRBV29-1 with TRBJ2-3; a weak D match, TRBD1 (5 bases). The CDR3 contains 13 residues. Germline V gene data show CDR1 as SQVTM and CDR2 as ANQGSEA. V was cut by 2 bases and J by 3 bases, with 9 bases left in between.

This clonotype was observed a handful of times. The chain couples TRBV10-2 to TRBJ1-4; D gene unclear. V was shortened by 6 bases and J by 7 bases, with 18 bases between the two germline ends. The germline V gene encodes CDR1 WSHSY and CDR2 SAAADI. This CDR3 has 15 amino acids. The CDR3, as DNA: TGCGCCAGCAGGACGTCCGGGAACTTGGGTGAAAAACTGTTTTTT. It yields the protein CASRTSGNLGEKLFF.

The genes are TRBV29-1 and TRBJ2-7; 9 bases are shared with TRBD1. There are 13 residues in the CDR3. Germline V CDR1 and CDR2: SQVTM, ANQGSEA. Unmatched junction bases numbered 9, after V lost 7 bases and J lost 5 bases. The CDR3 bases are TGCAGCGCAGCCGGGACAGGGTACGACGAGCAGTACTTC. Its protein product is CSAAGTGYDEQYF.

This rearrangement joins TRBV20-1 to TRBJ2-7; a possible D gene is TRBD1 (5 bases). Between the trimmed V and J ends, which lost 3 bases and 2 bases, there was a span of 14 bases. CDR1 is DFQATT, CDR2 SNEGSKA, per germline (reference sequence). The CDR3 is made up of 14 amino acids. The CDR3 nucleotides read TGCAGTGCTAGCCCCACACAGGCAACCTACGAGCAGTACTTC. It codes for CSASPTQATYEQYF.

This clonotype was counted a few times. The rearrangement joins TRBV7-9 to TRBJ2-2; possible D gene TRBD1, 5 bases. The CDR3 is made up of 14 amino acids. CDR1 and CDR2 from the germline V gene are SEHNR and FQNEAQ (reference sequence). Trimming stripped 3 bases from V and 7 bases from J, with 12 bases between. DNA of the CDR3: TGTGCCAGCAGCTTCCAGGGTGATGACGGGGAGCTGTTTTTT. As protein: CASSFQGDDGELFF. The entire variable domain, with the rest obtained from reference TRBV7-9 and TRBJ2-2, is as follows: DTGVSQNPRHKITKRGQNVTFRCDPISEHNRLYWYRQTLGQGPEFLTYFQNEAQLEKSRLLSDRFSAERPKGSFSTLEIQRTEQGDSAMYLCASSFQGDDGELFFGEGSRLTVL.

This clonotype was counted between two and nine times. The rearrangement uses TRBV20-1 and TRBJ1-5, with D perhaps matching TRBD1 (6 bases). This CDR3 has 13 residues. Germline assignment: CDR1 DFQATT and CDR2 SNEGSKA (reference sequence). The V end lost 2 bases, the J end lost 7 bases, and 12 bases lay between the germline ends. The DNA for the CDR3 is TGCAGTGCTAGATGGGGGGCTGAGCAGCCCCAGCATTTT. Protein product: CSARWGAEQPQHF.

V and J are TRBV21-1 and TRBJ2-3; the table gives TRBD2 as D, unverified against the DNA. TRBV21-1 has pseudogene status. The CDR3 is 19 residues long. The CDR3 loop reads CASSKRSGLAGKSTDTQYF. Written as DNA, the CDR3 is TGTGCCAGCAGCAAACGCAGCGGACTAGCGGGAAAAAGCACAGATACGCAGTATTTT.

The chain employs TRBV2 and TRBJ2-1; 9 bases line up with TRBD2. This CDR3 region has 15 residues. In germline, CDR1 is SNHLY, CDR2 FYNNEI. V lost 7 bases and J lost 7; bases outside the gene matches: 11. This CDR3 is CASTPGREGLNEQFF. CDR3 nucleotides: TGTGCCAGCACCCCAGGGCGGGAGGGCCTTAATGAGCAGTTCTTC.

The chain carries TRBV14 and TRBJ1-1, with unresolved D. The length of the CDR3 is 13 residues. Germline CDR1 SGHDN, CDR2 FVKESK. The V and J ends lost 1 base and 6 bases respectively, with 9 bases between them. The CDR3 protein is CASSQVTWAEAFF. The CDR3, as DNA: TGTGCCAGCAGCCAAGTCACGTGGGCTGAAGCTTTCTTT. Together with reference TRBV14 and TRBJ1-1, the CDR3 gives the full variable domain: EAGVTQFPSHSVIEKGQTVTLRCDPISGHDNLYWYRRVMGKEIKFLLHFVKESKQDESGMPNNRFLAERTGGTYSTLKVQPAELEDSGVYFCASSQVTWAEAFFGQGTRLTVV.

The J gene is TRBJ2-2, the V gene TRBV6-5, with no clear D. Germline values: CDR1 MNHEY, CDR2 SVGAGI. V was pared by 10 bases and J by 7 bases, with 16 bases between. The CDR3 has 13 residues. CDR3 DNA: TGTGCCACTGCTAAAGGTTTGGGCGGGGAGCTGTTTTTT. It encodes CATAKGLGGELFF.